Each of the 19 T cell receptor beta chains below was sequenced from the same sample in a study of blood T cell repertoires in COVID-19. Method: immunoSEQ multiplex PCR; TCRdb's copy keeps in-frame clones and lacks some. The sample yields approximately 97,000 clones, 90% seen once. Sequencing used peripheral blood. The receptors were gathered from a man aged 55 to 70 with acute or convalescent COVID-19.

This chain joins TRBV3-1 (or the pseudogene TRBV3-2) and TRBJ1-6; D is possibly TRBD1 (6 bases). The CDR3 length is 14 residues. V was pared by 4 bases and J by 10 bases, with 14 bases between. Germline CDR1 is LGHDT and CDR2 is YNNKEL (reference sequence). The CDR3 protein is CASSLSTGSSPLHF. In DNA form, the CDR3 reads TGTGCCAGCAGCCTCTCTACAGGGAGCTCACCCCTCCACTTT.

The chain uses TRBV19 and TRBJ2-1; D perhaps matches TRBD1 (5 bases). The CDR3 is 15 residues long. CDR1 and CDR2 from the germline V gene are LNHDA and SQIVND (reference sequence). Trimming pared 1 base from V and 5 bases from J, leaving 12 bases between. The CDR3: CASSIARVDHNEQFF. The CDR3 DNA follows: TGTGCCAGTAGTATAGCCAGGGTAGACCACAATGAGCAGTTCTTC.

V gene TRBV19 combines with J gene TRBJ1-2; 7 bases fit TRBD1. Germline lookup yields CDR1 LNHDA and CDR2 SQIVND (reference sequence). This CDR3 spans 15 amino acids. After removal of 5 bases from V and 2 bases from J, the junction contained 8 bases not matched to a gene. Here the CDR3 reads CASSLPRGQNYGYTF. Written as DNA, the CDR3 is TGTGCCAGTAGTCTCCCAAGGGGGCAGAACTATGGCTACACCTTC.

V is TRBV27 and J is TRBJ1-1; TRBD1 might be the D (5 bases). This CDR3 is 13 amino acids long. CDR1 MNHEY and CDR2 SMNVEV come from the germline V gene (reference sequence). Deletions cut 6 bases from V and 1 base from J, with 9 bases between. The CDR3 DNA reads TGTGCCAGCAGCCTGACAGCGAACACTGAAGCTTTCTTT. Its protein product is CASSLTANTEAFF.

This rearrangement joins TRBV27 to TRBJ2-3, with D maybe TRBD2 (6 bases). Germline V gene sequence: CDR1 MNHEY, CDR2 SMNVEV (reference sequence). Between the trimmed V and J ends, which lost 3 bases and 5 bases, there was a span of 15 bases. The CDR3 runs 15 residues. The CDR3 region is CASSLGLAGIDTQYF. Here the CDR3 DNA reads TGTGCCAGCAGTTTGGGGCTGGCGGGGATAGATACGCAGTATTTT.

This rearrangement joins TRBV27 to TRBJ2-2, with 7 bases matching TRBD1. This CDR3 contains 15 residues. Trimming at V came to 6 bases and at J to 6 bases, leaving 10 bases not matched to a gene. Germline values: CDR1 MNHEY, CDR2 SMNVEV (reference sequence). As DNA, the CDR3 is TGTGCCAGCAGCCCAGGGACAGCCTGGGCCGGGGAGCTGTTTTTT. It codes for CASSPGTAWAGELFF.

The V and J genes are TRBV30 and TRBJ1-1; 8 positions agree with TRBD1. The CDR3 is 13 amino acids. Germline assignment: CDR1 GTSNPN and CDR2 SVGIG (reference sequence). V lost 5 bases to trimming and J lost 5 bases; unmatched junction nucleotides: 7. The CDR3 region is CAWATGGRTEAFF. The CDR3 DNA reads TGTGCCTGGGCTACAGGGGGTCGTACTGAAGCTTTCTTT.

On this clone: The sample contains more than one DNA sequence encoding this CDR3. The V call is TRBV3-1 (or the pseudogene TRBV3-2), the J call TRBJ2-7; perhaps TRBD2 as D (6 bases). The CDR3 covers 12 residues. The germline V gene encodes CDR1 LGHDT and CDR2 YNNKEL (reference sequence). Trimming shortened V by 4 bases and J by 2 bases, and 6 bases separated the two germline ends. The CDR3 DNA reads TGTGCCAGCAGCCGGGGGGCCTACGAGCAGTACGTC. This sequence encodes CASSRGAYEQYV.

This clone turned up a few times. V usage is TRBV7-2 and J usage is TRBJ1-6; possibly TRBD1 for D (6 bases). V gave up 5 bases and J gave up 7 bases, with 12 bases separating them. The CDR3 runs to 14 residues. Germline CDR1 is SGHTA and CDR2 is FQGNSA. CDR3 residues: CASSPRGYNSPLHF. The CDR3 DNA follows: TGTGCCAGCAGCCCCAGGGGATACAATTCACCCCTCCACTTT. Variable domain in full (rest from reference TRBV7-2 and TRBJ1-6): GAGVSQSPSNKVTEKGKDVELRCDPISGHTALYWYRQSLGQGLEFLIYFQGNSAPDKSGLPSDRFSAERTGGSVSTLTIQRTQQEDSAVYLCASSPRGYNSPLHFGNGTRLTVT.

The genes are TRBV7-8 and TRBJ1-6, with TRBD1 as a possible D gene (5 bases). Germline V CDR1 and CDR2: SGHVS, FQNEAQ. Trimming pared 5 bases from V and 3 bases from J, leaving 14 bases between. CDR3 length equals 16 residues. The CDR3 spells CASSGRQRSYNSPLHF. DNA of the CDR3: TGTGCCAGCAGCGGCAGACAGCGCAGCTATAATTCACCCCTCCACTTT.

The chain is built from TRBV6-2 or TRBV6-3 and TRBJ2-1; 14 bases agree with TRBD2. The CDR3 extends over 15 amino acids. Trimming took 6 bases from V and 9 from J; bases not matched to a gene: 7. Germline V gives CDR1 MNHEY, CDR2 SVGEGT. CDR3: CASSSGLAGVIEQFF. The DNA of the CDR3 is TGTGCCAGCAGCTCGGGACTAGCGGGGGTGATTGAGCAGTTCTTC.

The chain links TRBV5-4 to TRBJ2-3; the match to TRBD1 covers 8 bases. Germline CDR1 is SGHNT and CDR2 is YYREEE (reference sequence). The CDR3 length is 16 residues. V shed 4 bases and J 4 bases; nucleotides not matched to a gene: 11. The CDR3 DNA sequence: TGTGCCAGCAGCCGCCGGGACAGGCTTTCGGCAGATACGCAGTATTTT. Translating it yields CASSRRDRLSADTQYF.

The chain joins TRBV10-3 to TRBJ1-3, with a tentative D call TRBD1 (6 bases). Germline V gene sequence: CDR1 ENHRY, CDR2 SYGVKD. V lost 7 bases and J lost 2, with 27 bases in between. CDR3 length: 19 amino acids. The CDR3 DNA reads TGTGCCATCATTCCCTTGACCGAGGCAGGGGTATTAGCTGGAAACACCATATATTTT. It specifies CAIIPLTEAGVLAGNTIYF.

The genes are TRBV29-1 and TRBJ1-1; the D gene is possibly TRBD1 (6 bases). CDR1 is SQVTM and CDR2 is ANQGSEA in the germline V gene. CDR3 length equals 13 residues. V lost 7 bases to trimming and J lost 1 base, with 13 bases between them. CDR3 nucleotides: TGCAGCGACACGCAGGGGCCGAACACTGAAGCTTTCTTT. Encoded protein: CSDTQGPNTEAFF.

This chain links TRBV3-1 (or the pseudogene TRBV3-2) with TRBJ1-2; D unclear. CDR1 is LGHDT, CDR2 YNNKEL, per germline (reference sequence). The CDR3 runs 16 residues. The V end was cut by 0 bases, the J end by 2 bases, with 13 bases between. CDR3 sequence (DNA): TGTGCCAGCAGCCAAGATTCGTGGGCGAACAACTATGGCTACACCTTC. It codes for CASSQDSWANNYGYTF.

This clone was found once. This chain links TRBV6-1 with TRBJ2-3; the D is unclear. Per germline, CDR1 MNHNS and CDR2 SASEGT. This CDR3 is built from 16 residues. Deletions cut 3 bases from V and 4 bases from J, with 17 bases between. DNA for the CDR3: TGTGCCAGCAGTGACCGGTCCCTCAGGAAGCCAGATACGCAGTATTTT. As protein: CASSDRSLRKPDTQYF.

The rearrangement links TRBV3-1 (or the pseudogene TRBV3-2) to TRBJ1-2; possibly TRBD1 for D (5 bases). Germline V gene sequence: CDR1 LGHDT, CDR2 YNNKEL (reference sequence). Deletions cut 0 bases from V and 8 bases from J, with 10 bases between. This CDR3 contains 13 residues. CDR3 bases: TGTGCCAGCAGCCAAGAGGGGCTGCTGGGCTACACCTTC. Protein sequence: CASSQEGLLGYTF.

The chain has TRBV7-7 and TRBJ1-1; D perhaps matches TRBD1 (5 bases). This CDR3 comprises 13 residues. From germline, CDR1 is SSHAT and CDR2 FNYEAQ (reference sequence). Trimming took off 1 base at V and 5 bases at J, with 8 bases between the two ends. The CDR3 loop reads CASSLERGTEAFF. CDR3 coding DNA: TGTGCCAGCAGCTTAGAAAGGGGAACTGAAGCTTTCTTT.

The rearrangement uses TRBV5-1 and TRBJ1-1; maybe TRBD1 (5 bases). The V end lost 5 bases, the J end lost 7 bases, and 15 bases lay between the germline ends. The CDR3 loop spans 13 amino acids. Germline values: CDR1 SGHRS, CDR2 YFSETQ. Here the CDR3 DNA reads TGCGCCAGCAGGTATCAGGGCAGCGTTGAAGCTTTCTTT. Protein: CASRYQGSVEAFF.